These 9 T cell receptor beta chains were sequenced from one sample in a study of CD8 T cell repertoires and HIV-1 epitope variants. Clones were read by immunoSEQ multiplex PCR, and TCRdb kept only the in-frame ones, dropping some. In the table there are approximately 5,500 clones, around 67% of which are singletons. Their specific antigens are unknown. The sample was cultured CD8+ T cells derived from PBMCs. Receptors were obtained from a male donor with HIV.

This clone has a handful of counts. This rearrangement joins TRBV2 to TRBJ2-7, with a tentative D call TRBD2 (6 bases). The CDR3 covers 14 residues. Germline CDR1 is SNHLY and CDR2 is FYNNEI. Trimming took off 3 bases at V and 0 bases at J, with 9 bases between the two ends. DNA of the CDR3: TGTGCCAGCAGTGAGCGGGGATACTCCTACGAGCAGTACTTC. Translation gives CASSERGYSYEQYF.

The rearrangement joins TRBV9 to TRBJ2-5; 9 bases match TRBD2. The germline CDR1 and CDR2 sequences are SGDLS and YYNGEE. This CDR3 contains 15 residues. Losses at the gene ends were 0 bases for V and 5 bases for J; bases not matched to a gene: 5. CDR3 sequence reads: CASSVASSGGETQYF. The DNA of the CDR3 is TGTGCCAGCAGCGTAGCTTCGAGCGGGGGGGAGACCCAGTACTTC.

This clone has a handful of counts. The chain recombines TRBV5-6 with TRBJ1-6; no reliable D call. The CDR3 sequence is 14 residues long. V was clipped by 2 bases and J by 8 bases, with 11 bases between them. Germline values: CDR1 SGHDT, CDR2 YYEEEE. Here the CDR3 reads CASSLWEEDSPLHF. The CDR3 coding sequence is TGTGCCAGCAGCTTATGGGAGGAGGATTCACCCCTCCACTTT. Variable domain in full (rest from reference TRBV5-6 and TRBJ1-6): DAGVTQSPTHLIKTRGQQVTLRCSPKSGHDTVSWYQQALGQGPQFIFQYYEEEERQRGNFPDRFSGHQFPNYSSELNVNALLLGDSALYLCASSLWEEDSPLHFGNGTRLTVT.

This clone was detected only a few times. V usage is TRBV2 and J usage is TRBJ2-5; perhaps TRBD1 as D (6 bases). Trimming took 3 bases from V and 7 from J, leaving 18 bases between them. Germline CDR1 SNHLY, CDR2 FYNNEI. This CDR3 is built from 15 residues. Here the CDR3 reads CASSDPDSAWGTQYF. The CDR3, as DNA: TGTGCCAGCAGTGATCCGGACAGCGCTTGGGGGACCCAGTACTTC.

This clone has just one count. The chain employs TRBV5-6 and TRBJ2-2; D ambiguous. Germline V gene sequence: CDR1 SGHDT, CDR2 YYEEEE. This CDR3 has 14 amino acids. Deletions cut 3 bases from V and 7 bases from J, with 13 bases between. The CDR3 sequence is CASSSSHLGGELFF. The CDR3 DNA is TGTGCCAGCAGCTCCTCCCACCTGGGCGGGGAGCTGTTTTTT.

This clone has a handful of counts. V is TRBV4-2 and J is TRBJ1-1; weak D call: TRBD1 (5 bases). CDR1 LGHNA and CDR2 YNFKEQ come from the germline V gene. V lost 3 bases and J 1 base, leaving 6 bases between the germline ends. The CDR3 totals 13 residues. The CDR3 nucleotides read TGTGCCAGCAGCCACGGACAGAACACTGAAGCTTTCTTT. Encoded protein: CASSHGQNTEAFF.

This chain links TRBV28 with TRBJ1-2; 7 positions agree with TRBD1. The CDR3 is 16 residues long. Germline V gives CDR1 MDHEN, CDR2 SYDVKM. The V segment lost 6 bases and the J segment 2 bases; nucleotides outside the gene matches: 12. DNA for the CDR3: TGTGCCAGCAGCCTATCGCAGGGGGAGGGAAACTATGGCTACACCTTC. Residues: CASSLSQGEGNYGYTF.

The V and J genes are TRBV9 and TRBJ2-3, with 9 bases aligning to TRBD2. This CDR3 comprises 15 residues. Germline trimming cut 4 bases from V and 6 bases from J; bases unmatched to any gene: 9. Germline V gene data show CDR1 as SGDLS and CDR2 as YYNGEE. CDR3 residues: CASSSSRTSEDTQYF. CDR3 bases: TGTGCCAGCAGCTCAAGCCGGACTAGCGAGGATACGCAGTATTTT.

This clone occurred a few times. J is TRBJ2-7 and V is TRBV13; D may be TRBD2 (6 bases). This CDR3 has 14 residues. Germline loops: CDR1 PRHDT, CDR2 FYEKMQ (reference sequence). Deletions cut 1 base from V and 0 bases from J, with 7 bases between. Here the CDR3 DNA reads TGTGCCAGCAGCTTAGCCGGGAGCTCCTACGAGCAGTACTTC. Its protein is CASSLAGSSYEQYF.